Listed here are 9 T cell receptor beta chains from one sample, sequenced in a study of OX40 agonist ivuxolimab in advanced cancers. The table came from immunoSEQ multiplex PCR; TCRdb's copy has only in-frame clones and leaves some out. The sample carries about 48,000 clones, around nine tenths recorded once. Sequences were derived from CD4+ or CD8+ T cells sorted from blood, sampled in a trial of the OX40 agonist ivuxolimab. The receptors shown here come from an adult with an advanced solid tumor such as melanoma, head and neck, liver or kidney cancer.

The chain links TRBV19 to TRBJ1-1, with no clear D. The CDR3 has 14 residues. The germline V gene has CDR1 LNHDA and CDR2 SQIVND (reference sequence). V gave up 6 bases and J gave up 1 base, with 12 bases separating them. The CDR3 sequence is CASRGRERNTEAFF. CDR3 coding DNA: TGTGCCAGTAGGGGCCGGGAACGGAACACTGAAGCTTTCTTT.

The chain uses TRBV29-1 and TRBJ1-4, with 8 bases identical to TRBD1. The germline gives CDR1 SQVTM, CDR2 ANQGSEA. The CDR3 loop spans 13 amino acids. V lost 6 bases, J lost 3 bases, and 3 bases stayed unmatched. CDR3 DNA: TGCAGCGTCGGGACAGGCCCTAATGAAAAACTGTTTTTT. Its protein product is CSVGTGPNEKLFF.

This rearrangement joins TRBV4-2 to TRBJ1-2, with D perhaps TRBD1 (5 bases). This CDR3 has 16 amino acids. Germline CDR1 reads LGHNA; CDR2 reads YNFKEQ. V was shortened by 1 base and J by 0 bases, with 12 bases between the two germline ends. CDR3 sequence reads: CASSQVLQGSNYGYTF. For the CDR3, the DNA is TGTGCCAGCAGCCAAGTTCTCCAGGGCTCTAACTATGGCTACACCTTC.

This chain's CDR3 is CASSPDRYNQPQHF. The CDR3, as DNA: TGTGCCAGCAGTCCGGACAGGTACAATCAGCCCCAGCATTTT. This chain joins TRBV6-6 and TRBJ1-5; 7 positions agree with TRBD1. The trim removed 5 bases at V and 3 bases at J, leaving 4 bases unmatched. Germline CDR1 reads MNHNY; CDR2 reads SVGAGI (reference sequence). This CDR3 has 14 residues.

J is TRBJ2-5 and V is TRBV11-2, with 9 bases lining up with TRBD1. Matching the DNA end better, TRBJ2-7 makes the J call doubtful. CDR3 length: 13 amino acids. Germline V CDR1 and CDR2: SGHAT, FQNNGV. The chain's CDR3 is CASRRTGAYEQYF. CDR3 in DNA: TGTGCCAGCAGAAGGACAGGGGCCTACGAGCAGTACTTC.

V usage is TRBV30 and J usage is TRBJ1-2, with unresolved D. The germline gives CDR1 GTSNPN, CDR2 SVGIG (reference sequence). The CDR3 totals 16 residues. V shed 0 bases and J shed 2 bases, with 16 bases lying between them. The CDR3 region has the DNA TGTGCCTGGAGTGTTCAGACACCCGTATCGAACTATGGCTACACCTTC. Translation gives CAWSVQTPVSNYGYTF.

This chain links TRBV2 with TRBJ2-5, with a tentative D call TRBD1 (6 bases). The CDR3 sequence is 12 residues long. CDR1 is SNHLY, CDR2 FYNNEI, per germline. Trimming took off 5 bases at V and 4 bases at J, with 8 bases between the two ends. CDR3 region: CASSHRVETQYF. CDR3 in DNA: TGTGCCAGCAGTCACAGGGTAGAGACCCAGTACTTC. Full variable domain (rest looked up from reference TRBV2 and TRBJ2-5): EPEVTQTPSHQVTQMGQEVILRCVPISNHLYFYWYRQILGQKVEFLVSFYNNEISEKSEIFDDQFSVERPDGSNFTLKIRSTKLEDSAMYFCASSHRVETQYFGPGTRLLVL.

The V and J genes are TRBV7-9 and TRBJ1-4, with 7 bases that match TRBD1. The germline V gene has CDR1 SEHNR and CDR2 FQNEAQ (reference sequence). The CDR3 totals 16 residues. V lost 2 bases to trimming and J lost 0 bases; unmatched junction nucleotides: 3. The CDR3 loop is CASSLRQGATNEKLFF. The CDR3 DNA follows: TGTGCCAGCAGCTTACGACAGGGCGCAACTAATGAAAAACTGTTTTTT. Drawing the rest from reference TRBV7-9 and TRBJ1-4, the complete variable domain is DTGVSQNPRHKITKRGQNVTFRCDPISEHNRLYWYRQTLGQGPEFLTYFQNEAQLEKSRLLSDRFSAERPKGSFSTLEIQRTEQGDSAMYLCASSLRQGATNEKLFFGSGTQLSVL.

V is TRBV11-2 and J is TRBJ1-4, with TRBD1 matching 9 bases. CDR3 size: 14 residues. CDR1 is SGHAT and CDR2 is FQNNGV in the germline V gene. V trimming: 5 bases; J trimming: 5 bases; junction bases outside the gene matches: 3. DNA of the CDR3: TGTGCCAGCAGCCAAGGGACAGGGAATGAAAAACTGTTTTTT. This encodes CASSQGTGNEKLFF.